This T cell receptor beta chain was obtained from a study of T cell repertoires in cytomegalovirus infection. At the level of the study: Matching HLA type, along with CMV infection, was indicated by public TCR beta signatures. Study findings and constraints: In two of eight donors, the top clonotype was HLA-C-restricted CMV-specific.

Many counts were recorded for this clonotype. What it recognizes is unknown. V trimming: 5 bases; J trimming: 2 bases; junction bases outside the gene matches: 8. The CDR3 is 16 residues long. Germline V CDR1 and CDR2: LGHDT, YNNKEL (reference sequence). TCRdb fed the reads into MiXCR, producing one record per CDR3 protein. The data hold hundreds of thousands of distinct CDR3 sequences, with approximately 10% observed a single time. The rearrangement uses TRBV3-1 and TRBJ2-1; 8 nucleotides line up with TRBD1. This receptor was taken from a human donor in good health (CMV status not recorded). Some clones in this sample may be carry-over from other donors' samples. What was sequenced was PBMCs. The CDR3 region has the DNA TGTGCCAGCAGCTCGACAGGGGCACTAACCTACAATGAGCAGTTCTTC. It encodes CASSSTGALTYNEQFF.